This entry features one TCR beta chain sequence. The CDR3 runs to 15 residues. V was clipped by 1 base and J by 7 bases, with 11 bases between them. From germline, CDR1 is LNHNV and CDR2 YYDKDF (reference sequence). Original analysis: Researchers report that nucleated cell counts were estimated from reference gene primer amplification. Assay used: immunoSEQ multiplex PCR; TCRdb lists only in-frame clones, some missing. V and J calls plus clone size are reproduced from that table; the DNA served to infer D and trimming. The profile shows fewer than 100,000 clones, around 87% of them singletons. The data originate from a study of blood T cell repertoires in COVID-19. Overall study: Samples came from the United States, Italy and Spain, spanning acute and convalescent COVID-19. Sources were T cells, B-cell-depleted T cells, or PBMCs; the material itself was cDNA or gDNA.

This clonotype was sampled from a human donor with acute or convalescent COVID-19. The donor label of this sample is uncertain. This rearrangement joins TRBV15 to TRBJ1-6, with D maybe TRBD1 (5 bases). The source material was peripheral blood. CDR3 coding DNA: TGTGCCACCAGCAGAGGGAGGGGCGGCAATTCACCCCTCCACTTT. Protein: CATSRGRGGNSPLHF.